The next 14 T cell receptor beta chains were all read from a single sample in a study of T cells in Graves' hyperthyroidism and ophthalmopathy (dated by TCRdb to about 2019). Library construction relied on multiplex PCR. These reads were obtained on an Illumina HiSeq 2000. The TCR beta CDR3 regions were amplified from the RNA transcripts. The TCR CDR3 was subjected to a first round of RT-PCR using the HTBI primer set and the Qiagen OneStep RT-PCR kit. TCRdb passed the public sequencing reads through fastp at Q25 and MiXCR, retaining productive beta sequences. When rows share a CDR3 protein, they turn into one entry using the most common DNA and genes. Within this sample are a few hundred thousand distinct CDR3 sequences, with 13% to 15% of them counted one time only. In total, the top ten clones hold roughly 13% of the sample. The source material was blood. The source is a woman between 40 and 55 years old with Graves' hyperthyroidism that later progressed to Graves' ophthalmopathy.

The sample holds many counts of this clonotype. The chain uses TRBV20-1 and TRBJ2-7, with D uncertain. This CDR3 spans 14 amino acids. Trimming left V 0 bases short and J 1 base short, with 10 bases between. Germline V lookup: CDR1 DFQATT, CDR2 SNEGSKA (reference sequence). The CDR3 loop reads CSARDTSKSYEQYF. The CDR3 DNA follows: TGCAGTGCTAGAGACACTTCAAAGTCCTACGAGCAGTACTTC.

Comments on this clonotype: A read error is possible here, since a much larger clone lies one base away. The chain recombines TRBV28 with TRBJ2-4; D is possibly TRBD2 (6 bases). V was pared by 5 bases and J by 9 bases, with 14 bases between. Germline V CDR1 and CDR2: MDHEN, SYDVKM. The CDR3 contains 13 residues. The CDR3 bases are TGTGCCAGCAGTCCGCGGGACCCCCGCATTCAGTACTTC. Amino acid sequence: CASSPRDPRIQYF.

The chain combines TRBV5-1 with TRBJ2-5; 9 positions match TRBD2. Losses at the gene ends were 4 bases for V and 5 bases for J; bases not matched to a gene: 6. There are 14 residues in the CDR3. The V gene's germline CDR1 is SGHRS and CDR2 YFSETQ. CDR3 residues: CASSTGLAEETQYF. CDR3 bases: TGCGCCAGCAGCACGGGACTAGCTGAGGAGACCCAGTACTTC.

This clonotype was picked up many times. This chain links TRBV18 with TRBJ2-7; 10 bases align to TRBD2. This CDR3 is 15 amino acids long. Trimming removed 3 bases from V and 4 bases from J; junction bases left unmatched: 6. Germline CDR1 and CDR2: KGHSH and LQKENI. The CDR3 region is CASSPLAGVVYEQYF. The CDR3 DNA reads as TGTGCCAGCTCACCTCTAGCGGGAGTCGTTTACGAGCAGTACTTC.

The chain recombines TRBV7-9 with TRBJ1-1, with D maybe TRBD1 (6 bases). Germline V CDR1 and CDR2: SEHNR, FQNEAQ (reference sequence). The CDR3 runs 15 residues. Trimming cost V 5 bases and J 2 bases, with 15 bases left between them. The CDR3 loop reads CASSRTLQGNTEAFF. CDR3 bases: TGTGCCAGCAGCCGGACTTTACAGGGAAACACTGAAGCTTTCTTT.

This clonotype was recorded many times. The chain joins TRBV3-1 to TRBJ2-1; D is perhaps TRBD1 (6 bases). The CDR3 is made up of 16 amino acids. Trimming stripped 3 bases from V and 2 bases from J, with 14 bases between. CDR1 and CDR2 (germline): LGHDT, YNNKEL (reference sequence). In DNA, the CDR3 is TGTGCCAGCAGCCATACGGGACAATGGCCCTACAATGAGCAGTTCTTC. Its translation: CASSHTGQWPYNEQFF.

This clonotype was observed at least ten times. The gene calls are TRBV11-2 and TRBJ2-7, with D possibly being TRBD1 (6 bases). Per the germline V gene, CDR1 is SGHAT and CDR2 is FQNNGV. CDR3 length equals 15 residues. Trimming stripped 2 bases from V and 3 bases from J, with 14 bases between. The CDR3 region is CASSLLSRDIYEQYF. For the CDR3, the DNA is TGTGCCAGCAGCTTACTAAGCCGGGACATCTACGAGCAGTACTTC.

In its sample, this clonotype was seen a few times. The V and J genes are TRBV29-1 and TRBJ2-2, with 7 bases matching TRBD2. The CDR3 length is 11 residues. J gave up 6 bases and V 7 bases, and 2 bases lay outside the gene matches. The germline CDR1 and CDR2 sequences are SQVTM and ANQGSEA. The CDR3 loop reads CSGLASGELFF. The CDR3 region has the DNA TGCAGCGGACTAGCCTCCGGGGAGCTGTTTTTT.

The CDR3 reads CASSTETGSTEAFF. CDR3 DNA sequence: TGCGCCAGCAGCACAGAAACAGGGAGCACTGAAGCTTTCTTT. The rearrangement links TRBV5-1 to TRBJ1-1; D is perhaps TRBD1 (6 bases). This CDR3 is 14 amino acids long. The V gene's germline CDR1 is SGHRS and CDR2 YFSETQ. V lost 4 bases to trimming and J lost 4 bases, with 14 bases between them. Variable domain in full (rest from reference TRBV5-1 and TRBJ1-1): KAGVTQTPRYLIKTRGQQVTLSCSPISGHRSVSWYQQTPGQGLQFLFEYFSETQRNKGNFPGRFSGRQFSNSRSEMNVSTLELGDSALYLCASSTETGSTEAFFGQGTRLTVV.

In this sample, this clonotype turned up many times. This sequence joins TRBV28 and TRBJ2-3, with 10 positions matching TRBD2. The J segment lost 2 bases and the V segment lost 3 bases, leaving 11 bases of the junction unmatched. CDR3 size: 18 residues. Germline V gives CDR1 MDHEN, CDR2 SYDVKM. CDR3 coding DNA: TGTGCCAGCAGTTTCCCCACTAGCGGGGTTATAAACACAGATACGCAGTATTTT. As protein: CASSFPTSGVINTDTQYF.

This clonotype was seen repeatedly, ten times or more. This chain joins TRBV18 and TRBJ2-2, with D perhaps matching TRBD2 (5 bases). Trimming took off 2 bases at V and 3 bases at J, with 13 bases between the two ends. CDR3 size: 16 residues. CDR1 and CDR2 (germline): KGHSH, LQKENI. CDR3: CASSPNIRTYTGELFF. CDR3 DNA sequence: TGTGCCAGCTCACCAAATATTAGGACTTACACCGGGGAGCTGTTTTTT. The whole variable domain, filled in from reference TRBV18 and TRBJ2-2, reads NAGVMQNPRHLVRRRGQEARLRCSPMKGHSHVYWYRQLPEEGLKFMVYLQKENIIDESGMPKERFSAEFPKEGPSILRIQQVVRGDSAAYFCASSPNIRTYTGELFFGEGSRLTVL.

This clonotype has more than one count but fewer than ten. The V gene is TRBV12-3 or TRBV12-4, the J gene TRBJ2-1, with D perhaps TRBD2 (7 bases). The CDR3 extends over 22 amino acids. The V end lost 0 bases, the J end lost 0 bases, and 27 bases lay between the germline ends. The CDR3 protein is CASSLASGGEIEGGSSYNEQFF. The CDR3 DNA follows: TGTGCCAGCAGTTTAGCGTCCGGCGGGGAGATCGAGGGGGGGAGCTCCTACAATGAGCAGTTCTTC.

This clonotype was seen at least ten times. The chain employs TRBV3-1 and TRBJ2-7; 14 bases fit TRBD2. Trimming cost V 4 bases and J 2 bases; bases outside gene matches: 7. CDR3 length: 17 amino acids. Germline V gene sequence: CDR1 LGHDT, CDR2 YNNKEL (reference sequence). The CDR3 nucleotides read TGTGCCAGCAGCCCGGGACTAGCGGGAGATAATACCTACGAGCAGTACTTC. It specifies CASSPGLAGDNTYEQYF.

The V gene is TRBV2, the J gene TRBJ1-1, with TRBD1 matching over 8 bases. J lost 4 bases, V lost 8 bases, and 6 bases had no gene match. Germline V gene data show CDR1 as SNHLY and CDR2 as FYNNEI. This CDR3 has 13 amino acids. In DNA form, the CDR3 reads TGTGCCAGCTGCAGGGGGCAGAGCACTGAAGCTTTCTTT. Translating gives CASCRGQSTEAFF.